These 21 T cell receptor beta chains were sequenced from one sample in a study of PD-1 blockade in classical Hodgkin lymphoma. Using immunoSEQ multiplex PCR, the repertoire was profiled, and TCRdb retains in-frame clones only, with some absent. The table shows over 25,000 clones, with about two thirds occurring only once. Patients all relapsed after autologous stem cell transplantation, and there was variation in brentuximab vedotin exposure. The material was peripheral blood mononuclear cells (PBMCs), obtained before the second cycle of nivolumab. Every receptor here comes from a human donor with classical Hodgkin lymphoma.

The rearrangement links TRBV9 to TRBJ2-1; 10 nucleotides line up with TRBD2. Losses at the gene ends were 2 bases for V and 8 bases for J; bases not matched to a gene: 7. Germline CDR1 is SGDLS and CDR2 is YYNGEE. This CDR3 is 15 amino acids long. The CDR3 here is CASSVSSGGLDEQFF. CDR3 nucleotide sequence: TGTGCCAGCAGCGTTAGTAGCGGGGGGTTGGATGAGCAGTTCTTC.

The chain uses TRBV12-5 and TRBJ1-5; no reliable D call. Germline V CDR1 and CDR2: LGHNT, FRNRAP. Trimming stripped 3 bases from V and 4 bases from J, with 7 bases between. The CDR3 runs to 13 residues. CDR3 amino acids: CASGFLRNQPQHF. CDR3 nucleotides: TGTGCTAGTGGTTTTCTGAGGAATCAGCCCCAGCATTTT.

This rearrangement joins TRBV4-2 to TRBJ2-7; tentative D call: TRBD2 (7 bases). The CDR3 contains 18 residues. Germline CDR1 LGHNA, CDR2 YNFKEQ. V gave up 0 bases and J gave up 3 bases, with 21 bases separating them. The CDR3 loop is CASSQDWSAGASIYEQYF. CDR3 nucleotides: TGTGCCAGCAGCCAAGATTGGAGCGCGGGGGCCTCAATCTACGAGCAGTACTTC.

There are a few counts of this clone. The CDR3 reads CASLDREAFF. The CDR3 DNA reads as TGTGCCAGCCTGGACAGGGAAGCTTTCTTT. The rearrangement uses TRBV2 and TRBJ1-1; TRBD1 aligns across 7 bases. With V trimmed by 8 bases and J by 8 bases, 2 bases remained unmatched. The CDR3 has 10 residues. From germline, CDR1 is SNHLY and CDR2 FYNNEI. Supplemented by reference TRBV2 and TRBJ1-1, the full variable domain reads EPEVTQTPSHQVTQMGQEVILRCVPISNHLYFYWYRQILGQKVEFLVSFYNNEISEKSEIFDDQFSVERPDGSNFTLKIRSTKLEDSAMYFCASLDREAFFGQGTRLTVV.

The chain recombines TRBV5-6 with TRBJ1-1, with TRBD1 matching over 7 bases. Germline V CDR1 and CDR2: SGHDT, YYEEEE. The CDR3 runs to 17 residues. J lost 5 bases, V lost 0 bases, and 13 bases had no gene match. The CDR3 is CASSLEGRGAMETEAFF. In nucleotides, the CDR3 is TGTGCCAGCAGCTTGGAGGGCAGGGGGGCGATGGAAACTGAAGCTTTCTTT.

The chain couples TRBV29-1 to TRBJ2-4, with 10 bases lining up with TRBD2. This CDR3 is 18 amino acids long. Germline values: CDR1 SQVTM, CDR2 ANQGSEA. With V trimmed by 0 bases and J by 0 bases, 8 bases remained unmatched. The CDR3 loop is CSVEDLASGGLAKNIQYF. In DNA form, the CDR3 reads TGCAGCGTTGAAGATCTGGCTAGCGGGGGTCTAGCCAAAAACATTCAGTACTTC.

The chain uses TRBV4-1 and TRBJ1-5; D uncertain. This CDR3 contains 13 residues. Germline loops: CDR1 MGHRA, CDR2 YSYEKL. V was clipped by 0 bases and J by 7 bases, with 7 bases between them. Here the CDR3 DNA reads TGCGCCAGCAGCCAAGACGGGGAGCAGCCCCAGCATTTT. It specifies CASSQDGEQPQHF.

This clone was observed once. The chain carries TRBV27 and TRBJ2-1; D uncertain. CDR1 is MNHEY, CDR2 SMNVEV, per germline (reference sequence). CDR3 length: 13 amino acids. V was clipped by 3 bases and J by 4 bases, with 7 bases between them. CDR3 sequence (DNA): TGTGCCAGCAGTTTGTCAGAATACAATGAGCAGTTCTTC. As protein: CASSLSEYNEQFF.

This chain joins TRBV13 and TRBJ2-1; TRBD2 matches 9 bases. This CDR3 comprises 16 residues. V was pared by 5 bases and J by 0 bases, with 5 bases of the junction left unmatched. Looked up from germline, CDR1 is PRHDT and CDR2 is FYEKMQ (reference sequence). The CDR3: CASSTPRGGSYNEQFF. The CDR3 DNA is TGTGCCAGCAGCACCCCGCGGGGGGGCTCCTACAATGAGCAGTTCTTC.

The V call is TRBV2, the J call TRBJ1-5, with no clear D. The germline CDR1 and CDR2 sequences are SNHLY and FYNNEI. The CDR3 contains 13 residues. Trimming removed 3 bases from V and 5 bases from J, with 8 bases in between. The CDR3 reads CASSDPDHQPQHF. In nucleotides, the CDR3 is TGTGCCAGCAGTGACCCAGATCATCAGCCCCAGCATTTT.

This clone showed up just a few times. The rearrangement links TRBV7-8 to TRBJ2-7; D perhaps matches TRBD2 (5 bases). Germline values: CDR1 SGHVS, CDR2 FQNEAQ. Trimming cost V 1 base and J 0 bases, with 16 bases left between them. This CDR3 has 17 amino acids. CDR3: CASSLEVEDRDSYEQYF. CDR3 nucleotides: TGTGCCAGCAGCTTAGAGGTGGAGGATCGGGACTCCTACGAGCAGTACTTC.

The V and J genes are TRBV9 and TRBJ2-3; D may be TRBD1 (6 bases). The CDR3 is made up of 16 amino acids. The V gene lost 4 bases and the J gene lost 2 bases, with 17 bases spanning the gap. Germline CDR1 reads SGDLS; CDR2 reads YYNGEE. The CDR3, as DNA: TGTGCCAGCAGCCCCCTGAAAGGGGGATTCACAGATACGCAGTATTTT. Protein: CASSPLKGGFTDTQYF.

This clone appeared once. The chain is built from TRBV19 and TRBJ2-7; perhaps TRBD1 as D (6 bases). The CDR3 has 15 residues. Trimming removed 5 bases from V and 0 bases from J, with 14 bases in between. Per the germline V gene, CDR1 is LNHDA and CDR2 is SQIVND (reference sequence). CDR3 loop: CASSLNRVDSYEQYF. DNA of the CDR3: TGTGCCAGTAGTTTAAACAGGGTGGACTCCTACGAGCAGTACTTC.

V is TRBV18 and J is TRBJ2-5; a possible D gene is TRBD1 (6 bases). CDR1 and CDR2 (germline): KGHSH, LQKENI. V was shortened by 4 bases and J by 2 bases, with 17 bases between the two germline ends. The CDR3 covers 16 residues. The DNA of the CDR3 is TGTGCCAGCTCACTAAAAAACCCAGGGGCGCAAGAGACCCAGTACTTC. It specifies CASSLKNPGAQETQYF.

This chain links TRBV11-3 with TRBJ1-2; 7 nucleotides align to TRBD1. This CDR3 is 16 amino acids long. CDR1 and CDR2 from the germline V gene are SGHNT and YENEEA. Germline trimming cut 2 bases from V and 8 bases from J; bases unmatched to any gene: 14. CDR3 nucleotides: TGTGCCAGCAGCTTAAAGGGCAGGACAGGTAGAAAAGGCTACACCTTC. Its protein product is CASSLKGRTGRKGYTF.

The chain uses TRBV27 and TRBJ1-1, with 8 positions matching TRBD1. Trimming cost V 8 bases and J 4 bases; bases outside gene matches: 6. CDR1 and CDR2 from the germline V gene are MNHEY and SMNVEV (reference sequence). The CDR3 is 13 amino acids. CDR3 sequence (DNA): TGTGCCAGCGGGCGGACAGGGACCACTGAAGCTTTCTTT. This encodes CASGRTGTTEAFF.

The rearrangement links TRBV30 to TRBJ1-1; no firm D call. V was cut by 7 bases and J by 0 bases, with 15 bases left in between. Per the germline V gene, CDR1 is GTSNPN and CDR2 is SVGIG (reference sequence). CDR3 size: 14 residues. The CDR3 sequence is CAYSPGPLNTEAFF. The CDR3 DNA follows: TGTGCCTACTCACCCGGGCCGCTGAACACTGAAGCTTTCTTT.

The table lists this clone with a few counts. At the DNA level, this CDR3 is encoded by other sequences in the same sample as well. The chain links TRBV7-9 to TRBJ2-7; D is undetermined. Between the trimmed V and J ends, which lost 4 bases and 3 bases, there was a span of 4 bases. The germline V gene has CDR1 SEHNR and CDR2 FQNEAQ (reference sequence). This CDR3 comprises 11 residues. For the CDR3, the DNA is TGTGCCAGCAGCTCGGACTACGAGCAGTACTTC. This encodes CASSSDYEQYF.

The V and J genes are TRBV6-5 and TRBJ2-5, with D possibly matching TRBD2 (6 bases). The CDR3 consists of 14 residues. Germline CDR1 reads MNHEY; CDR2 reads SVGAGI. The ends were cut back, 3 bases at V and 5 bases at J, with 13 bases in the middle. The CDR3 loop reads CASSYGGRGETQYF. The CDR3 DNA follows: TGTGCCAGCAGTTATGGAGGGCGCGGGGAGACCCAGTACTTC.

This clone was seen just once. The V and J genes are TRBV27 and TRBJ2-1; D might be TRBD1 (6 bases). CDR1 is MNHEY, CDR2 SMNVEV, per germline (reference sequence). This CDR3 comprises 14 residues. Trimming took 3 bases from V and 8 from J, leaving 14 bases between them. CDR3 region: CASSLGTIGYEQFF. CDR3 bases: TGTGCCAGCAGTTTGGGGACAATTGGCTATGAGCAGTTCTTC.

The J gene is TRBJ1-2, the V gene TRBV7-6; 8 bases match TRBD1. CDR1 is SGHVS and CDR2 is FNYEAQ in the germline V gene. V gave up 4 bases and J gave up 7 bases; unmatched junction bases: 5. This CDR3 is 13 amino acids long. The CDR3 DNA follows: TGTGCCAGCAGCTCGACAGGGGCGGGTGGCTACACCTTC. Its translation is CASSSTGAGGYTF.